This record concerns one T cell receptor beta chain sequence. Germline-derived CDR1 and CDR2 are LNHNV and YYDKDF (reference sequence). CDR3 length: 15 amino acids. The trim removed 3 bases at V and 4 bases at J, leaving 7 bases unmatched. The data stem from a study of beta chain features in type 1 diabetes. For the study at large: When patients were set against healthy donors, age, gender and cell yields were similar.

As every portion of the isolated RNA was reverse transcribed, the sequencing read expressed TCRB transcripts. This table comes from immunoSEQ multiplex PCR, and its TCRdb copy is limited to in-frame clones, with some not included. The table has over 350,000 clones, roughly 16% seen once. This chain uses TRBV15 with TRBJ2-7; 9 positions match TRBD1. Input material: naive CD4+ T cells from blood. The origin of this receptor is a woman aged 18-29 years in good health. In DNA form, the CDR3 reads TGTGCCACCAGCAGGATCAGGACAGGGGTATACGAGCAGTACTTC. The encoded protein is CATSRIRTGVYEQYF.